The T cell receptor (beta chain) under discussion was sequenced for a study of pediatric ulcerative colitis. Study-wide points: Ulcerative colitis patients shared more blood-rectal clones than controls. All ulcerative colitis patients, but no controls, carried a couple of rectal clonotypes.

Concerning this clone itself: Its antigen is not known.

Sequencing depth was up to 500,000 reads per sample. This table comes from immunoSEQ multiplex PCR, and its TCRdb copy is limited to in-frame clones, with some not included. The sample has fewer than 45,000 clones; around four fifths are singletons. V was trimmed by 0 bases and J by 6 bases, leaving 16 bases between them. There are 16 residues in the CDR3. Germline V gene data show CDR1 as LGHNA and CDR2 as YNFKEQ. This chain links TRBV4-2 with TRBJ2-3, with unresolved D. Sequencing used blood. This sequence was found in a girl between 5 and 17 years old with moderate ulcerative colitis. The CDR3, as DNA: TGTGCCAGCAGCCAAGATTGGGCGGCTCGGTGGGATACGCAGTATTTT. Protein sequence: CASSQDWAARWDTQYF.